The 30 T cell receptor beta chains given below trace back to one sample, sequenced in a study of blood T cell repertoires in COVID-19 (dated by TCRdb to 2018 to 2020). The library was built by means of the immunoSEQ multiplex PCR assay. TCRdb carries this immuneACCESS record with in-frame sequences only. Its versions omit some clonotypes, under half of them owing to an unresolved V gene in the studies checked, with the rest unexplained. The sample has roughly 150,000 clones on record, 87% of them singletons. Jointly, the top ten make up about 5.7% of the sample. The specimen sequenced was peripheral blood. These receptors were obtained from a man aged 80 or over with acute or convalescent COVID-19.

The chain employs TRBV6-4 and TRBJ2-3; 15 nucleotides agree with TRBD2. In germline, CDR1 is MRHNA, CDR2 SNTAGT. Trimming cost V 2 bases and J 2 bases; bases outside gene matches: 5. This CDR3 has 18 residues. The CDR3 protein is CASSDGLAGGQDTDTQYF. As DNA, the CDR3 is TGTGCCAGCAGTGACGGACTAGCGGGGGGGCAGGACACAGATACGCAGTATTTT.

The chain uses TRBV7-8 and TRBJ1-5, with a tentative D call TRBD1 (6 bases). The V end was cut by 1 base, the J end by 4 bases, with 11 bases between. Germline loops: CDR1 SGHVS, CDR2 FQNEAQ. CDR3 size: 15 residues. CDR3 sequence: CASSLGQALNQPQHF. The CDR3 DNA reads as TGTGCCAGCAGCTTAGGACAGGCTCTTAATCAGCCCCAGCATTTT.

This rearrangement joins TRBV5-8 to TRBJ1-4, with D unclear. Germline V gene lookup returns CDR1 SGHTS and CDR2 YDEGEE. The CDR3 totals 13 residues. Trimming pared 1 base from V and 4 bases from J, leaving 5 bases between. CDR3 nucleotides: TGTGCCAGCAGCTTGTTCCGTAATGAAAAACTGTTTTTT. It encodes CASSLFRNEKLFF.

The V and J genes are TRBV29-1 and TRBJ1-1, with D perhaps TRBD1 (5 bases). The CDR3 loop spans 13 amino acids. Trimming cost V 4 bases and J 1 base, with 10 bases left between them. Germline V gene lookup returns CDR1 SQVTM and CDR2 ANQGSEA. The CDR3 DNA follows: TGCAGCGTTGTCCTCGGACAGAACACTGAAGCTTTCTTT. Translated, it gives CSVVLGQNTEAFF.

CDR3 in amino acids: CASRSRGHGNTIYF. Here the CDR3 DNA reads TGTGCCAGTAGGTCCAGGGGTCATGGAAACACCATATATTTT. V is TRBV19 and J is TRBJ1-3; possibly TRBD1 for D (6 bases). Per germline, CDR1 LNHDA and CDR2 SQIVND (reference sequence). This CDR3 is 14 amino acids long. V was cut by 6 bases and J by 3 bases, with 12 bases left in between.

This chain joins TRBV6-5 and TRBJ1-1, with TRBD1 matching over 8 bases. CDR1 and CDR2 from the germline V gene are MNHEY and SVGAGI. There are 15 residues in the CDR3. V shed 6 bases and J 3 bases; nucleotides not matched to a gene: 9. The CDR3 region is CASRRPGQAYTEAFF. The DNA of the CDR3 is TGTGCCAGCAGAAGGCCGGGACAGGCGTACACTGAAGCTTTCTTT.

The V and J genes are TRBV10-3 and TRBJ1-2; 8 positions match TRBD1. With V trimmed by 6 bases and J by 3 bases, 9 bases remained unmatched. Germline V gene sequence: CDR1 ENHRY, CDR2 SYGVKD. CDR3 size: 15 residues. CDR3 sequence: CAISEGAGGHYGYTF. DNA for the CDR3: TGTGCCATCAGCGAGGGGGCAGGGGGCCACTATGGCTACACCTTC.

The chain has TRBV9 and TRBJ2-4; the D gene is possibly TRBD2 (7 bases). Trimming removed 3 bases at V and 3 bases at J, with 10 bases between. The CDR3 runs 14 residues. Per the germline V gene, CDR1 is SGDLS and CDR2 is YYNGEE. For the CDR3, the DNA is TGTGCCAGCAGCGAGGGAGGGGGCAAAAACATTCAGTACTTC. Translated, it gives CASSEGGGKNIQYF.

The V call is TRBV29-1, the J call TRBJ1-1; TRBD1 agrees at 9 bases. V shed 6 bases and J 3 bases; nucleotides not matched to a gene: 11. This CDR3 is built from 15 residues. Looked up from germline, CDR1 is SQVTM and CDR2 is ANQGSEA. The DNA for the CDR3 is TGCAGCGTGGGACCCACAGGGGGCTGGGACACTGAAGCTTTCTTT. It codes for CSVGPTGGWDTEAFF.

CDR3 sequence (DNA): TGTGCCAGCAGTTTACGCCAGGCAAGCACAGATACGCAGTATTTT. This codes for CASSLRQASTDTQYF. This chain joins TRBV28 and TRBJ2-3; no clear D gene. This CDR3 has 15 residues. The germline gives CDR1 MDHEN, CDR2 SYDVKM. V lost 2 bases, J lost 0 bases, and 9 bases lay in between. The full variable domain, in which reference TRBV28 and TRBJ2-3 provide the parts outside the CDR3, is DVKVTQSSRYLVKRTGEKVFLECVQDMDHENMFWYRQDPGLGLRLIYFSYDVKMKEKGDIPEGYSVSREKKERFSLILESASTNQTSMYLCASSLRQASTDTQYFGPGTRLTVL.

J is TRBJ2-7 and V is TRBV5-1; tentatively, D is TRBD1 (5 bases). The V and J ends lost 0 bases and 2 bases respectively, with 9 bases between them. Germline values: CDR1 SGHRS, CDR2 YFSETQ. The CDR3 spans 14 residues. The CDR3 here is CASSLGQSTYEQYF. DNA for the CDR3: TGCGCCAGCAGCTTGGGACAGTCAACCTACGAGCAGTACTTC.

The chain joins TRBV29-1 to TRBJ2-7; possible D gene TRBD1, 6 bases. The CDR3 runs 14 residues. Trimming left V 6 bases short and J 2 bases short, with 17 bases between. Looked up from germline, CDR1 is SQVTM and CDR2 is ANQGSEA. CDR3 sequence (DNA): TGCAGCGTCTGGTCAGAGACAGGAGCCTACGAGCAGTACTTC. Protein sequence: CSVWSETGAYEQYF.

This clone was seen a single time. J is TRBJ1-3 and V is TRBV28, with TRBD1 matching 8 bases. The CDR3 length is 15 residues. Germline V gene data show CDR1 as MDHEN and CDR2 as SYDVKM. V shed 5 bases, J shed 2 bases, and the junction held 5 bases outside the gene matches. DNA of the CDR3: TGTGCCAGCAGTAGCCCACAGGGGGCTGGAAACACCATATATTTT. Protein: CASSSPQGAGNTIYF.

This chain uses TRBV7-8 with TRBJ2-3; D not resolved. The CDR3 consists of 12 residues. V was cut by 1 base and J by 9 bases, with 8 bases left in between. The germline CDR1 and CDR2 sequences are SGHVS and FQNEAQ. In nucleotides, the CDR3 is TGTGCCAGCAGCTTAGGAGTAAGCACGCAGTATTTT. Its protein product is CASSLGVSTQYF.

The V gene is TRBV2, the J gene TRBJ2-1, with 12 bases matching TRBD2. The CDR3 contains 15 residues. With 6 bases clipped from V and 4 bases from J, the junction kept 4 bases outside the gene matches. Germline V CDR1 and CDR2: SNHLY, FYNNEI. The CDR3 DNA is TGTGCCAGCAGACGGACTAGCGGGGCTTACAATGAGCAGTTCTTC. Translated, it gives CASRRTSGAYNEQFF.

The J gene is TRBJ1-6, the V gene TRBV2; D is unresolved. The CDR3 totals 11 residues. Germline values: CDR1 SNHLY, CDR2 FYNNEI. The V and J ends lost 4 bases and 9 bases respectively, with 4 bases between them. CDR3: CASSVSSPLHF. CDR3 coding DNA: TGTGCCAGCAGTGTCAGTTCACCCCTCCACTTT.

V and J are TRBV24-1 and TRBJ2-2; TRBD2 agrees at 8 bases. Unmatched junction bases numbered 12, after V lost 3 bases and J lost 1 base. This CDR3 region has 19 residues. The germline gives CDR1 KGHDR, CDR2 SFDVKD. Written as DNA, the CDR3 is TGTGCCACCAGTGATCCACAGACCGGGACTAGTAGGAACACCGGGGAGCTGTTTTTT. Encoded protein: CATSDPQTGTSRNTGELFF.

The rearrangement links TRBV7-6 to TRBJ2-2, with D possibly being TRBD2 (6 bases). The length of the CDR3 is 16 residues. Germline V gene lookup returns CDR1 SGHVS and CDR2 FNYEAQ. Trimming stripped 8 bases from V and 0 bases from J, with 16 bases between. This CDR3 is CASAPGVTTNTGELFF. The CDR3 DNA reads TGTGCCAGCGCCCCGGGAGTCACAACGAACACCGGGGAGCTGTTTTTT.

The CDR3 loop is CASSLGAHNSPLHF. CDR3 bases: TGTGCCAGCAGCTTAGGGGCTCATAATTCACCCCTCCACTTT. The rearrangement joins TRBV6-5 to TRBJ1-6, with D perhaps matching TRBD1 (5 bases). This CDR3 comprises 14 residues. Between the trimmed V and J ends, which lost 6 bases and 5 bases, there was a span of 11 bases. From germline, CDR1 is MNHEY and CDR2 SVGAGI.

As for this clone: Other nucleotide sequences from this sample produce the same CDR3. V gene TRBV3-1 (or the pseudogene TRBV3-2) combines with J gene TRBJ2-7, with a weak D call TRBD2 (5 bases). The CDR3 consists of 14 residues. Germline V gives CDR1 LGHDT, CDR2 YNNKEL (reference sequence). V lost 1 base and J lost 0, with 7 bases in between. This CDR3 reads CASSQAGSSYEQYF. Written as DNA, the CDR3 is TGTGCCAGCAGCCAAGCGGGAAGCTCCTACGAGCAGTACTTC.

In this sample, this clone turned up once. J is TRBJ1-1 and V is TRBV28, with 9 bases fitting TRBD1. CDR1 and CDR2 from the germline V gene are MDHEN and SYDVKM. The ends lost 4 bases at V and 10 bases at J; junction bases unmatched: 4. This CDR3 has 12 residues. The CDR3: CASSWGQGRAFF. CDR3 DNA sequence: TGTGCCAGCAGTTGGGGACAGGGAAGAGCTTTCTTT.

This rearrangement joins TRBV10-3 to TRBJ1-4, with TRBD1 as a possible D gene (5 bases). The CDR3 runs to 14 residues. In germline, CDR1 is ENHRY, CDR2 SYGVKD. V gave up 10 bases and J gave up 7 bases, with 19 bases separating them. This chain's CDR3 is CATQVGTGGEKLFF. In DNA form, the CDR3 reads TGTGCCACCCAGGTGGGGACCGGGGGTGAAAAACTGTTTTTT.

V usage is TRBV3-1 (or the pseudogene TRBV3-2) and J usage is TRBJ2-1, with 9 bases aligning to TRBD2. V lost 4 bases, J lost 7 bases, and 8 bases stayed unmatched. Germline CDR1 LGHDT, CDR2 YNNKEL (reference sequence). The CDR3 is made up of 15 amino acids. Here the CDR3 reads CASSRAAGGPNEQFF. The CDR3 nucleotides are TGTGCCAGCAGCCGGGCGGCGGGAGGGCCTAATGAGCAGTTCTTC.

The chain's CDR3 is CASSSEGATEKLFF. In DNA, the CDR3 is TGTGCCAGCAGTTCGGAGGGAGCTACTGAAAAACTGTTTTTT. The chain joins TRBV27 to TRBJ1-4; the D is unclear. Trimming left V 4 bases short and J 7 bases short, with 13 bases between. Germline CDR1 and CDR2: MNHEY and SMNVEV (reference sequence). The CDR3 consists of 14 residues.

The chain uses TRBV19 and TRBJ1-1; D ambiguous. Trimming cost V 5 bases and J 5 bases, with 18 bases left between them. This CDR3 has 15 amino acids. CDR1 is LNHDA and CDR2 is SQIVND in the germline V gene (reference sequence). The CDR3 sequence: CASSPLGTRGTEAFF. The CDR3 nucleotides are TGTGCCAGTAGTCCCCTCGGCACCCGGGGAACTGAAGCTTTCTTT.

The chain uses TRBV7-9 and TRBJ2-7, with 13 bases identical to TRBD2. Germline CDR1 and CDR2: SEHNR and FQNEAQ (reference sequence). CDR3 length: 16 residues. V gave up 5 bases and J gave up 5 bases; unmatched junction bases: 9. CDR3 protein: CASSPQTSGGAHEQYF. The CDR3 nucleotides are TGTGCCAGCAGCCCTCAAACTAGCGGGGGGGCCCACGAGCAGTACTTC.

The V and J genes are TRBV5-1 and TRBJ2-1; 12 bases match TRBD2. Looked up from germline, CDR1 is SGHRS and CDR2 is YFSETQ. The V segment lost 0 bases and the J segment 7 bases; nucleotides outside the gene matches: 5. The CDR3 loop spans 16 amino acids. The CDR3 nucleotides are TGCGCCAGCAGCTTGGTTCTAGCGGGAGGGCCTAATGAGCAGTTCTTC. It translates to CASSLVLAGGPNEQFF. Using reference TRBV5-1 and TRBJ2-1 for the parts outside the CDR3, the full variable domain is KAGVTQTPRYLIKTRGQQVTLSCSPISGHRSVSWYQQTPGQGLQFLFEYFSETQRNKGNFPGRFSGRQFSNSRSEMNVSTLELGDSALYLCASSLVLAGGPNEQFFGPGTRLTVL.

The chain uses TRBV11-2 and TRBJ2-7, with 8 bases identical to TRBD2. The ends lost 0 bases at V and 0 bases at J; junction bases unmatched: 4. CDR3 length: 16 residues. CDR1 SGHAT and CDR2 FQNNGV come from the germline V gene. The CDR3 loop is CASSLETSGPSYEQYF. The CDR3 DNA reads TGTGCCAGCAGCTTAGAAACTAGCGGACCCTCCTACGAGCAGTACTTC. The full variable domain, completed using reference TRBV11-2 and TRBJ2-7, is EAGVAQSPRYKIIEKRQSVAFWCNPISGHATLYWYQQILGQGPKLLIQFQNNGVVDDSQLPKDRFSAERLKGVDSTLKIQPAKLEDSAVYLCASSLETSGPSYEQYFGPGTRLTVT.

This clone was detected a few times. The rearrangement links TRBV28 to TRBJ1-4; D unclear. Germline CDR1 MDHEN, CDR2 SYDVKM. The CDR3 covers 15 residues. Trimming took 6 bases from V and 8 from J, leaving 19 bases between them. DNA of the CDR3: TGTGCCAGCAGCCGTGGGCCCCCCCGGTCGGAAAAACTGTTTTTT. Its translation: CASSRGPPRSEKLFF.

This sequence joins TRBV4-2 and TRBJ2-7; 7 bases agree with TRBD1. The germline V gene encodes CDR1 LGHNA and CDR2 YNFKEQ. V was pared by 0 bases and J by 9 bases, with 8 bases of the junction left unmatched. The CDR3 contains 14 residues. CDR3 nucleotide sequence: TGTGCCAGCAGCCAAGAGTCGTTTAGGGACAGGCAGTACTTC. As protein: CASSQESFRDRQYF.